The clone carrying this T cell receptor beta chain was counted many times. Its target is not known. The data were obtained in a study of type 1 regulatory T cells. Looking at the study overall: T-allo10 is an in vitro-generated, Tr1-enriched CD4 T cell product specific for alloantigen.

MiXCR, applied by TCRdb to the reads, yields one record per CDR3 protein. This repertoire shows some 15,000 distinct CDR3 sequences, roughly 13% found once; its top ten account for less than 20%. The CDR3 has 14 amino acids. Germline V gene data show CDR1 as SQVTM and CDR2 as ANQGSEA. Trimming shortened V by 3 bases and J by 1 base, and 12 bases separated the two germline ends. The V gene is TRBV29-1, the J gene TRBJ2-5; D remains unclear. The receptor was derived from a human donor in good health. Sequencing input: cultured T cells, either the whole culture or a sorted T cell fraction (not recorded which). CDR3 DNA sequence: TGCAGCGTTGAGGCCCGCGTGGGCCAAGAGACCCAGTACTTC. This translates into CSVEARVGQETQYF.